This T cell receptor (beta chain) was sequenced in a study of blood T cell repertoires in COVID-19 (dated by TCRdb to 2019 to 2021). With respect to the entire study: Samples from collaborators originated in the United States, Italy and Spain and spanned both the acute and convalescent phases of COVID-19. A de-identified subject ID, COVID-19 status, age in years and sex were almost always included in the sample metadata. The repertoires were made available in a free public database intended to serve as a resource for research on the immune response to SARS-CoV-2. The dataset comprised deeply sampled blood TCRbeta repertoires from subjects exposed to, actively infected with, or recovered from COVID-19. The samples were drawn from the first 160 participants of the ongoing ImmuneRACE study and from more than 1,000 subjects provided by 6 global collaborators. The prospective study material was composed of cDNA or gDNA derived from T cells, B-cell-depleted T cells, or PBMCs. Where available, HLA class I and class II types were obtained from metadata supplied by the sample provider rather than from assay-based typing. What the authors observed across the whole study: Clinical and demographic metadata were provided uncurated, with the amount varying by source and participant.

TCRbeta CDR3 regions were amplified from genomic DNA by means of the immunoSEQ Assay, a bias-controlled multiplex PCR. The published analysis was carried out like this. Nucleated cell counts per sample were estimated from amplification of reference gene primers within the assay. To quantify the absolute abundance of each unique TCRbeta CDR3 rearrangement, sequence reads were collapsed and filtered. For each sample, productive Simpson clonality was calculated as the square root of Simpson's diversity index across productive rearrangements. Drawn from immuneACCESS, this table holds only the in-frame rearrangements with V and J called that TCRdb kept. Clones are partly lost; checked studies trace under half to an unresolved V gene and leave the rest unexplained. V and J calls plus clone size are reproduced from that table; the DNA served to infer D and trimming. Recorded for this sample are roughly 150,000 clones; roughly 85% of them occurred a single time. Roughly 1.9% of the sample belongs to the ten largest clones.

With respect to this clone: Its recognized antigen is unknown. The record has no base qualities; no much larger clone is one base away.

The germline V gene provides CDR1 MNHEY and CDR2 SVGAGI. Compared with germline, V lacks 5 bases and J lacks 3 bases; bases without a gene match: 8. Including the terminal cysteine and phenylalanine, the CDR3 comprises 15 residues. Only the CDR3 DNA stays, 45 bases, in frame from base 1. Whole blood was collected in K2EDTA tubes by collaborating institutions according to the institutions' own protocols. For TCRbeta analysis, collaborator samples were shipped as frozen whole blood, as isolated PBMCs, or as DNA extracted from either sample type. This chain joins TRBV6-5 to TRBJ2-7, with 9 central nucleotides matching TRBD1. The sequence was obtained from a woman of 80 years or more with acute or convalescent COVID-19. Sequencing was performed on peripheral blood. CDR3 protein: CASSHLGTGLYEQYF. The DNA sequence is given as TGTGCCAGCAGTCACCTCGGGACAGGGCTCTACGAGCAGTACTTC.